One sample yielded the 4 T cell receptor beta chains listed below, sequenced in a study of Ad26.COV2.S vaccination and SARS-CoV-2 variants. Treatment here: approximately 18 received Ad26.COV2.S at low or high dose, single or two shots; about 5 received placebo; per-sample allocation not given. Sampling took place 63 days after the first vaccine or placebo injection. Generated by immunoSEQ multiplex PCR, the TCRdb table keeps only in-frame clones and is missing some. The sample consists of around 450,000 clones, 80% to 90% of them appearing once. The source was peripheral blood, collected in a trial of Ad26.COV2.S vaccine versus placebo. The receptors derive from a person aged 18 to 65 who received the Ad26.COV2.S COVID-19 vaccine or a placebo.

DNA of the CDR3: TGTGCCACCAGTGATGTAGCGGGAGGGCGAGATACGCAGTATTTT. This gives the protein CATSDVAGGRDTQYF. The J gene is TRBJ2-3, the V gene TRBV24-1, with 11 bases fitting TRBD2. This CDR3 region has 15 residues. Losses at the gene ends were 3 bases for V and 5 bases for J; bases not matched to a gene: 3. CDR1 and CDR2 (germline): KGHDR, SFDVKD.

The chain employs TRBV13 and TRBJ1-1, with 9 bases matching TRBD1. In germline, CDR1 is PRHDT, CDR2 FYEKMQ (reference sequence). The CDR3 runs to 15 residues. Trimming removed 0 bases from V and 6 bases from J; junction bases left unmatched: 5. Here the CDR3 DNA reads TGTGCCAGCAGCTTAGGGGAGGACAGGGGCCCTGAAGCTTTCTTT. It specifies CASSLGEDRGPEAFF.

CDR3 in DNA: TGTGCCAGCACCCACAGGGGGGGGATGAACACTGAAGCTTTCTTT. Its protein product is CASTHRGGMNTEAFF. The chain recombines TRBV6-5 with TRBJ1-1; TRBD1 matches at 8 bases. Germline-derived CDR1 and CDR2 are MNHEY and SVGAGI. The V and J ends lost 7 bases and 0 bases, in that order; junction bases with no gene match: 7. The CDR3 has 15 amino acids.

The V call is TRBV30, the J call TRBJ2-2, with D hard to call. The CDR3 extends over 13 amino acids. The ends were cut back, 8 bases at V and 3 bases at J, with 13 bases in the middle. Germline V lookup: CDR1 GTSNPN, CDR2 SVGIG (reference sequence). The CDR3 is CARSEVDTGELFF. The CDR3 DNA reads TGTGCCCGAAGTGAAGTAGACACCGGGGAGCTGTTTTTT. Supplemented by reference TRBV30 and TRBJ2-2, the full variable domain reads SQTIHQWPATLVQPVGSPLSLECTVEGTSNPNLYWYRQAAGRGLQLLFYSVGIGQISSEVPQNLSASRPQDRQFILSSKKLLLSDSGFYLCARSEVDTGELFFGEGSRLTVL.